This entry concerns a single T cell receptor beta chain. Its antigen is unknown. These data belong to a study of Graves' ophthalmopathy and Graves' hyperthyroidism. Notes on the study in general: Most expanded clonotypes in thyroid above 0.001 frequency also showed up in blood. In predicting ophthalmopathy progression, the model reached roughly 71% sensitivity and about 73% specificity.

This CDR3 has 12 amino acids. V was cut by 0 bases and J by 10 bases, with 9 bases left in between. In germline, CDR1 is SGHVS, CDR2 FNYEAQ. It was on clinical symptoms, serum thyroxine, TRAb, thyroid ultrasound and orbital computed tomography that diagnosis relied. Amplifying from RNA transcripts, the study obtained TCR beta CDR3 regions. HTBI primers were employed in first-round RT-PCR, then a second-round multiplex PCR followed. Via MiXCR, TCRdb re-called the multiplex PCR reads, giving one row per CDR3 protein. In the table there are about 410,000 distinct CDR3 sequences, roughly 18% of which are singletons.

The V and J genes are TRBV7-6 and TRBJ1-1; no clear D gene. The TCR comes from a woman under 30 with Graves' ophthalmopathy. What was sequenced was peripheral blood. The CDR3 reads CASSLADGGAFF. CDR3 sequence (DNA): TGTGCCAGCAGCTTAGCGGACGGCGGAGCTTTCTTT.